This paragraph reports one TCR beta chain. Its cognate antigen is unknown. The junction departs from germline at one end; a sequencing error may be responsible. This entry belongs to a study of cytomegalovirus exposure and HLA in healthy donors. At the level of the study: Drawn from HLA-typed donors, about 82 million unique TCRs were held in an early data release.

General observations from the study: Per a later analysis, HLA-associated TCR beta chains showed more clonal expansion than other, equally common TCR beta chains. DRB1 had the most TCR associations and HLA-C the fewest, a later analysis found, with rates varying by HLA locus. Reportedly, TCR beta sequences accurately predicted HLA-A and HLA-B alleles in most subjects.

The CDR3 runs to 17 residues. Germline CDR1 is SEHNR and CDR2 is FQNEAQ (reference sequence). 60 Vbeta and 13 Jbeta primers were used in PCR. Generated by immunoSEQ multiplex PCR, the TCRdb table keeps only in-frame clones and is missing some. Of roughly 130,000 clones in the sample, 60% to 75% are singletons; the top ten hold roughly 6.3%. This chain connects TRBV7-9 to TRBJ1-6; 7 bases map to TRBD1. This TCR was sampled from a woman aged 50 to 65 in good health and CMV-seropositive. The sample consisted of PBMCs. CDR3 DNA: TGTTCCAGCAGCCGGGGACAGAGCAGCTCCTATAATTCACCCCTCCACTTT. Encoded protein: CSSSRGQSSSYNSPLHF.